This T cell receptor beta chain derives from a study of T cell responses to AZD1222 COVID-19 vaccine. The CDR3 totals 14 residues. Looked up from germline, CDR1 is SGHRS and CDR2 is YFSETQ. V dropped 4 bases and J dropped 5; count of bases not matched to a gene: 3. Concerning this clone: The antigen is unknown.

General study results and limits: Spike-specific TCR breadth and depth rose after two AZD1222 doses.

Sequencing was performed with immunoSEQ multiplex PCR; in TCRdb, only in-frame clones are kept and a portion is missing. The table shows 90,000 to 110,000 clones, with 91% occurring only once. V gene TRBV5-1 combines with J gene TRBJ2-3, with 11 nucleotides matching TRBD2. Sequenced material: peripheral blood, taken on day 0 of AZD1222 vaccination. The clonotype was recovered from an adult in good health. The CDR3 region is CASSLGTSGDTQYF. In DNA, the CDR3 is TGCGCCAGCAGCCTTGGGACTAGCGGAGATACGCAGTATTTT.